This T cell receptor (beta chain) is from a study of cytomegalovirus exposure and HLA in healthy donors. General study findings and limits: Later analysis demonstrated an association between a missense DCLRE1C variant and TCR beta V- and J-gene trimming. When a later analysis was performed, an Asian-associated ancestry cluster reportedly had fewer N-insertions than the roughly 700-donor mean. Most TCR sequences showed up rarely, but some public TCRs showed up in many donors.

This PCR relied on a set of 60 Vbeta primers and 13 Jbeta primers. The assay was immunoSEQ multiplex PCR, and TCRdb's table has in-frame clones only and misses some. The repertoire holds approximately 100,000 clones, with around 76% as singletons. Note on this clone: Its antigen is undetermined.

V lost 0 bases, J lost 5 bases, and 13 bases lay in between. The V gene's germline CDR1 is MNHEY and CDR2 SMNVEV (reference sequence). The CDR3 runs to 15 residues. J is TRBJ1-1 and V is TRBV27, with D maybe TRBD1 (6 bases). The TCR originated in a woman between 18 and 30 years old in good health and CMV-seropositive. Sample: PBMCs. The CDR3 bases are TGTGCCAGCAGTTTATCAAGTACAGGGCGTACTGAAGCTTTCTTT. Translation: CASSLSSTGRTEAFF.